A selection of T cell receptor beta chains follows, all from one sample in a study of breast tumors, draining lymph nodes, adjacent tissues. TCRdb fed the multiplex PCR reads into MiXCR, producing one record per CDR3 protein. Found here are 150,000 to 200,000 distinct CDR3 sequences, approximately 30% of them singletons; the top ten hold around 4.5%. Sequenced sample: axillary lymph node tissue. The receptors stem from a female donor with breast cancer. Some clones in this sample may be carry-over from other donors' samples. Both conserved end residues are part of each CDR3. The order of the fields is CDR3 protein, CDR3 DNA, clone size, J gene, V gene, D gene. D genes are given only for firm matches. Clone size is shown for a subset of rows, as once, few, many or a class of expanded clone.

cdr3_aa: CASSFPKLAGGPLRSYNEQFF
cdr3_nt: TGTGCCAGCAGTTTCCCTAAACTAGCGGGGGGGCCTCTTCGCTCCTACAATGAGCAGTTCTTC
clone_size: .
j_call: TRBJ2-1
v_call: TRBV12-3/TRBV12-4
d_call: TRBD2

cdr3_aa: CASSQDSDQETQYF
cdr3_nt: TGTGCCAGCAGCCAAGATAGCGATCAAGAGACCCAGTACTTC
clone_size: many
j_call: TRBJ2-5
v_call: TRBV7-9
d_call: .

cdr3_aa: CASSLEASNQPQHF
cdr3_nt: TGTGCCAGCAGCTTAGAGGCTAGCAATCAGCCCCAGCATTTT
clone_size: medium-sized
j_call: TRBJ1-5
v_call: TRBV7-8
d_call: .

cdr3_aa: CSVVGLAVGVQETQYF
cdr3_nt: TGCAGCGTTGTAGGACTAGCGGTCGGAGTCCAAGAGACCCAGTACTTC
clone_size: .
j_call: TRBJ2-5
v_call: TRBV29-1
d_call: TRBD2

cdr3_aa: CAWGDPRGIRNTEAFF
cdr3_nt: TGTGCCTGGGGTGACCCTCGGGGGATAAGGAACACTGAAGCTTTCTTT
clone_size: .
j_call: TRBJ1-1
v_call: TRBV30
d_call: .

cdr3_aa: CASSLVRGVSWNEQFF
cdr3_nt: TGTGCCAGCAGCCTGGTACGGGGGGTTTCGTGGAATGAGCAGTTCTTC
clone_size: many
j_call: TRBJ2-1
v_call: TRBV14
d_call: TRBD2

cdr3_aa: CASSPQPGPGLGASYEQYF
cdr3_nt: TGTGCCAGCAGCCCACAACCGGGACCGGGGTTGGGAGCTTCCTACGAGCAGTACTTC
clone_size: .
j_call: TRBJ2-7
v_call: TRBV11-2
d_call: .

cdr3_aa: CASSHEGRSNEAFF
cdr3_nt: TGCGCCAGCAGCCATGAGGGAAGGTCTAATGAAGCTTTCTTT
clone_size: few
j_call: TRBJ1-1
v_call: TRBV4-1
d_call: .

cdr3_aa: CSAARNTGELFF
cdr3_nt: TGCAGTGCCGCTAGAAACACCGGGGAGCTGTTTTTT
clone_size: many
j_call: TRBJ2-2
v_call: TRBV20-1
d_call: .

cdr3_aa: CASSLGGPQYEQFF
cdr3_nt: TGCGCCAGCAGCCTGGGGGGCCCGCAATATGAGCAGTTCTTC
clone_size: many
j_call: TRBJ2-1
v_call: TRBV4-1
d_call: .

cdr3_aa: CATSRTRGRETQYF
cdr3_nt: TGTGCCACCAGCAGAACAAGGGGGAGGGAGACCCAGTACTTC
clone_size: many
j_call: TRBJ2-5
v_call: TRBV15
d_call: .

cdr3_aa: CASSPHGQLLNYGYTF
cdr3_nt: TGTGCCAGCAGCCCCCATGGGCAGCTACTTAACTATGGCTACACCTTC
clone_size: many
j_call: TRBJ1-2
v_call: TRBV7-8
d_call: .

cdr3_aa: CASSPRGDRGSKAFF
cdr3_nt: TGCGCCAGCAGCCCCCGGGGGGACAGGGGGTCGAAAGCTTTCTTT
clone_size: .
j_call: TRBJ1-1
v_call: TRBV19
d_call: TRBD1

cdr3_aa: CASSFLFTGGRGNTIYF
cdr3_nt: TGTGCCAGCAGTTTCCTCTTTACAGGGGGCCGTGGAAACACCATATATTTT
clone_size: many
j_call: TRBJ1-3
v_call: TRBV12-3/TRBV12-4
d_call: TRBD1

cdr3_aa: CASSSDRRTGELFF
cdr3_nt: TGTGCCAGCAGCTCAGACAGGCGCACCGGGGAGCTGTTTTTT
clone_size: many
j_call: TRBJ2-2
v_call: TRBV7-2
d_call: .

cdr3_aa: CASSLDNSPGELFF
cdr3_nt: TGCGCCAGCAGCTTGGACAACAGTCCCGGGGAGCTGTTTTTT
clone_size: many
j_call: TRBJ2-2
v_call: TRBV5-1
d_call: .

cdr3_aa: CASKPCSLLKRTTDTQYF
cdr3_nt: TGTGCCAGTAAGCCATGCAGTCTTCTAAAGCGGACCACAGATACGCAGTATTTT
clone_size: once
j_call: TRBJ2-3
v_call: TRBV11-3
d_call: .

cdr3_aa: CASSPGQGAILFSTDTQYF
cdr3_nt: TGTGCCAGCAGCCCAGGTCAGGGGGCGATTCTATTTAGCACAGATACGCAGTATTTT
clone_size: many
j_call: TRBJ2-3
v_call: TRBV7-9
d_call: TRBD1

cdr3_aa: CAIKGQSNQPQHF
cdr3_nt: TGTGCCATCAAAGGACAGTCCAATCAGCCCCAGCATTTT
clone_size: many
j_call: TRBJ1-5
v_call: TRBV10-3
d_call: .

cdr3_aa: CASSARGGSYNEQFF
cdr3_nt: TGTGCCAGCAGCGCCAGAGGCGGCTCCTACAATGAGCAGTTCTTC
clone_size: many
j_call: TRBJ2-1
v_call: TRBV7-8
d_call: .

cdr3_aa: CASSEASGTYEQQF
cdr3_nt: TGTGCCAGCAGTGAAGCTAGCGGGACCTACGAGCAGCAGTTC
clone_size: .
j_call: TRBJ2-7
v_call: TRBV2
d_call: TRBD2

cdr3_aa: CASSSPERDGNTIYF
cdr3_nt: TGTGCCAGCAGCAGCCCCGAGAGGGACGGAAACACCATATATTTT
clone_size: many
j_call: TRBJ1-3
v_call: TRBV7-9
d_call: .

cdr3_aa: CASYRGGGEKLFF
cdr3_nt: TGTGCCAGTTACAGGGGTGGCGGGGAAAAACTGTTTTTT
clone_size: many
j_call: TRBJ1-4
v_call: TRBV19
d_call: TRBD1

cdr3_aa: CASSQGGPEQYF
cdr3_nt: TGTGCCAGCAGTCAGGGGGGGCCCGAGCAGTACTTC
clone_size: many
j_call: TRBJ2-7
v_call: TRBV7-6
d_call: .

cdr3_aa: CATSDYGYTF
cdr3_nt: TGTGCCACCAGTGACTATGGCTACACCTTC
clone_size: .
j_call: TRBJ1-2
v_call: TRBV24-1
d_call: .

cdr3_aa: CATLSGGAGDEQYF
cdr3_nt: TGTGCCACCCTAAGCGGGGGGGCCGGGGACGAGCAGTACTTC
clone_size: many
j_call: TRBJ2-7
v_call: TRBV7-9
d_call: TRBD2

cdr3_aa: CASSLEQIERYTIYF
cdr3_nt: TGTGCCAGCAGCTTGGAGCAGATAGAGCGCTACACCATATATTTT
clone_size: .
j_call: TRBJ1-3
v_call: TRBV5-6
d_call: .

cdr3_aa: CASSSSLGQGGNF
cdr3_nt: TGCGCCAGCAGCTCCTCGTTGGGGCAGGGCGGGAACTTC
clone_size: many
j_call: TRBJ2-7
v_call: TRBV5-1
d_call: .

cdr3_aa: CASSTGGGAFGLFF
cdr3_nt: TGTGCCAGCAGTACAGGGGGCGGAGCATTCGGACTGTTTTTT
clone_size: many
j_call: TRBJ1-4
v_call: TRBV12-3/TRBV12-4
d_call: TRBD1

cdr3_aa: CSARNGLAPRNEQFF
cdr3_nt: TGCAGTGCTAGAAACGGACTAGCGCCCCGCAATGAGCAGTTCTTC
clone_size: many
j_call: TRBJ2-1
v_call: TRBV20-1
d_call: TRBD2

cdr3_aa: CASTPQRASGGAFGETQYF
cdr3_nt: TGTGCCAGCACCCCCCAAAGGGCTAGCGGGGGGGCCTTTGGAGAGACCCAGTACTTC
clone_size: .
j_call: TRBJ2-5
v_call: TRBV6-1
d_call: TRBD2

cdr3_aa: CASSYSRAGGLFF
cdr3_nt: TGTGCCAGCAGTTACTCTAGGGCGGGGGGGCTGTTTTTT
clone_size: .
j_call: TRBJ2-2
v_call: TRBV6-6
d_call: TRBD2

cdr3_aa: CASSTGTARYGANVLTF
cdr3_nt: TGTGCCAGCAGCACCGGGACAGCGCGATACGGGGCCAACGTCCTGACTTTC
clone_size: many
j_call: TRBJ2-6
v_call: TRBV5-8
d_call: TRBD1

cdr3_aa: CSVSRGGGGYEQYF
cdr3_nt: TGCAGCGTTTCCCGGGGCGGTGGGGGCTACGAGCAGTACTTC
clone_size: many
j_call: TRBJ2-7
v_call: TRBV29-1
d_call: .

cdr3_aa: CASSLGKNIQYF
cdr3_nt: TGCGCCAGCAGCTTGGGCAAAAACATTCAGTACTTC
clone_size: .
j_call: TRBJ2-4
v_call: TRBV5-1
d_call: .

cdr3_aa: CASSDYLQLCSYNSPLHF
cdr3_nt: TGTGCCAGCAGTGATTACTTGCAGCTGTGCTCCTACAATTCACCCCTCCACTTT
clone_size: .
j_call: TRBJ1-6
v_call: TRBV2
d_call: .

cdr3_aa: CASSHRASTGGIAKNIQYF
cdr3_nt: TGCGCCAGCAGCCATCGGGCGTCGACAGGGGGTATAGCCAAAAACATTCAGTACTTC
clone_size: .
j_call: TRBJ2-4
v_call: TRBV4-1
d_call: TRBD1

cdr3_aa: CASSYGRGRGGGYTF
cdr3_nt: TGTGCCAGCAGTTACGGCAGGGGGCGCGGGGGGGGCTACACCTTC
clone_size: .
j_call: TRBJ1-2
v_call: TRBV6-5
d_call: TRBD1

cdr3_aa: CASSVGDRGYEQYF
cdr3_nt: TGTGCCAGCAGCGTAGGGGACAGGGGCTACGAGCAGTACTTC
clone_size: many
j_call: TRBJ2-7
v_call: TRBV9
d_call: TRBD1

cdr3_aa: CASSIRTGGPGELFF
cdr3_nt: TGTGCCAGCAGTATTAGGACAGGGGGCCCCGGGGAGCTGTTTTTT
clone_size: many
j_call: TRBJ2-2
v_call: TRBV12-3/TRBV12-4
d_call: TRBD1

cdr3_aa: CASSQGLADRENTQYF
cdr3_nt: TGTGCCAGCAGCCAAGGACTAGCGGACAGGGAGAATACGCAGTATTTT
clone_size: many
j_call: TRBJ2-3
v_call: TRBV4-2
d_call: .

cdr3_aa: CASSFSRNLNYGYTF
cdr3_nt: TGTGCCAGCAGCTTTTCACGGAACCTTAACTATGGCTACACCTTC
clone_size: many
j_call: TRBJ1-2
v_call: TRBV7-8
d_call: .

cdr3_aa: CASSVYSGSGDGYTF
cdr3_nt: TGTGCCAGCAGCGTTTATAGCGGCTCTGGGGACGGCTACACCTTC
clone_size: .
j_call: TRBJ1-2
v_call: TRBV9
d_call: .

cdr3_aa: CASSATGWFF
cdr3_nt: TGTGCCAGCTCTGCGACAGGGTGGTTCTTC
clone_size: once
j_call: TRBJ2-1
v_call: TRBV12-3/TRBV12-4
d_call: TRBD1

cdr3_aa: CASSLAGPRNQPQHF
cdr3_nt: TGTGCCAGCAGCTTAGCGGGGCCTCGCAATCAGCCCCAGCATTTT
clone_size: many
j_call: TRBJ1-5
v_call: TRBV7-9
d_call: .

cdr3_aa: CSARDNEQFF
cdr3_nt: TGCAGTGCTAGAGACAATGAGCAGTTCTTC
clone_size: many
j_call: TRBJ2-1
v_call: TRBV20-1
d_call: .

cdr3_aa: CASSVGRNYGYTF
cdr3_nt: TGTGCCAGCAGTGTCGGCAGAAACTATGGCTACACCTTC
clone_size: many
j_call: TRBJ1-2
v_call: TRBV6-4
d_call: .

cdr3_aa: CASSPSGTSGTTQYF
cdr3_nt: TGTGCCAGCAGCCCCTCCGGGACTAGCGGGACTACGCAGTATTTT
clone_size: many
j_call: TRBJ2-3
v_call: TRBV7-9
d_call: TRBD2

cdr3_aa: CASSSLRGSFSGNPIYF
cdr3_nt: TGTGCCAGCAGCTCTTTACGGGGCAGCTTCTCTGGAAACCCCATATATTTT
clone_size: .
j_call: TRBJ1-3
v_call: TRBV7-9
d_call: .

cdr3_aa: CAIVGGKNETEAFF
cdr3_nt: TGTGCCATCGTGGGAGGGAAAAACGAGACCGAAGCTTTCTTT
clone_size: .
j_call: TRBJ1-1
v_call: TRBV6-4
d_call: .

cdr3_aa: CASSLEGQGSREQYF
cdr3_nt: TGTGCCAGCAGCTTGGAGGGTCAGGGTTCGAGGGAGCAGTACTTC
clone_size: .
j_call: TRBJ2-7
v_call: TRBV5-8
d_call: .

cdr3_aa: CASSVTSGSSADTQYF
cdr3_nt: TGTGCCAGCAGCGTGACTAGCGGGAGTAGCGCAGATACGCAGTATTTT
clone_size: .
j_call: TRBJ2-3
v_call: TRBV9
d_call: TRBD2

cdr3_aa: CASSLDQGANQPQHF
cdr3_nt: TGTGCCAGCAGCTTGGACCAGGGAGCCAATCAGCCCCAGCATTTT
clone_size: many
j_call: TRBJ1-5
v_call: TRBV5-8
d_call: .

cdr3_aa: CASSQGRNRGQPYEQYF
cdr3_nt: TGCGCCAGCAGCCAAGGACGGAACAGGGGGCAACCCTACGAGCAGTACTTC
clone_size: many
j_call: TRBJ2-7
v_call: TRBV4-1
d_call: TRBD1

cdr3_aa: CASRQFGRQTYNEQFF
cdr3_nt: TGTGCCAGCCGGCAATTTGGCCGACAGACCTACAATGAGCAGTTCTTC
clone_size: .
j_call: TRBJ2-1
v_call: TRBV28
d_call: .

cdr3_aa: CASSQSAGDSYEQYF
cdr3_nt: TGTGCCAGCAGCCAGTCAGCGGGTGACTCCTACGAGCAGTACTTC
clone_size: .
j_call: TRBJ2-7
v_call: TRBV4-2
d_call: .

cdr3_aa: CASSIRSGAGTQYF
cdr3_nt: TGTGCCAGTAGTATCAGGAGTGGGGCCGGAACGCAGTATTTT
clone_size: many
j_call: TRBJ2-3
v_call: TRBV19
d_call: .

cdr3_aa: CASSIMGTGLQETQYF
cdr3_nt: TGTGCCAGTAGTATTATGGGGACAGGGCTCCAAGAGACCCAGTACTTC
clone_size: many
j_call: TRBJ2-5
v_call: TRBV19
d_call: TRBD1